This T cell receptor beta chain was identified during a study of shared clonotypes between healthy human individuals. Broader study findings: All-four-donor shared clonotypes had higher generation probabilities than non-shared clonotypes did. Sampling covered blood only; tissue repertoires likely differ.

Comment on this clone: Its antigen is currently unknown.

Only in-frame clones appear in the TCRdb table, and some are missing; sequencing was by immunoSEQ multiplex PCR. The repertoire holds 550,000 to 700,000 clones, with about 80% as singletons. The CDR3 contains 17 residues. Losses at the gene ends were 1 base for V and 7 bases for J; bases not matched to a gene: 7. Germline CDR1 is MGHRA and CDR2 is YSYEKL. The sequenced sample consisted of memory CD4+ T cells sorted from blood. Stated subset: CD45RA-negative fraction. The receptor was derived from a woman aged 25-40 years in good health. This chain links TRBV4-1 with TRBJ2-2; 12 positions match TRBD2. This chain's CDR3 is CASSQATSGRKGGELFF. CDR3 sequence (DNA): TGCGCCAGCAGCCAAGCCACTAGCGGGAGGAAGGGCGGGGAGCTGTTTTTT.